These 8 T cell receptor beta chains share one sample of origin, sequenced in a study of regulatory T cells in long-lasting Graves disease. Specified time point: persistent/refractory GD, antithyroid drugs over 5 years with positive TRAb. After RNA was extracted from PBMCs, the TCR library was made from it. To make TCR beta libraries, researchers used iRepertoire HTBI primers and Arm-PCR of CDR3 regions. TCRdb re-derived calls from the multiplex PCR reads in MiXCR, one entry per CDR3 protein. The sample shows around 400,000 distinct CDR3 sequences, roughly 21% of them seen only once. Sample: peripheral blood mononuclear cells (PBMCs), taken when the disease was refractory, from a patient treated with antithyroid drugs. These receptors originate from a female donor with Graves disease.

This clonotype was observed at least ten times. This sequence joins TRBV2 and TRBJ1-2; no firm D call. The CDR3 contains 13 residues. The V end was cut by 4 bases, the J end by 1 base, with 7 bases between. Germline CDR1 is SNHLY and CDR2 is FYNNEI. Written as DNA, the CDR3 is TGTGCCAGCAGTGCCTCAAGTAACTATGGCTACACCTTC. This encodes CASSASSNYGYTF.

This clonotype was picked up a small number of times. The chain employs TRBV20-1 and TRBJ1-1; D call uncertain. The CDR3 has 14 amino acids. With 6 bases removed from V and 7 bases from J, the gap between germline ends came to 21 bases. The germline V gene has CDR1 DFQATT and CDR2 SNEGSKA (reference sequence). As DNA, the CDR3 is TGCAGTGCCCAGCGGACCCACGCAGCCCTTGAAGCTTTCTTT. Translating it yields CSAQRTHAALEAFF.

This clonotype turned up a few times. The gene calls are TRBV12-3 or TRBV12-4 and TRBJ1-3, with D uncertain. Trimming cost V 3 bases and J 3 bases, with 6 bases left between them. The CDR3 totals 13 residues. DNA for the CDR3: TGTGCCAGCAGTTTTACCGATGGAAACACCATATATTTT. Its translation is CASSFTDGNTIYF.

This clonotype appeared many times. The chain employs TRBV28 and TRBJ2-7, with a possible D match to TRBD2 (6 bases). Trimming pared 5 bases from V and 2 bases from J, leaving 16 bases between. The germline V gene has CDR1 MDHEN and CDR2 SYDVKM. This CDR3 has 15 amino acids. In nucleotides, the CDR3 is TGTGCCAGCAGTCTTATGGGACTGGAGACCTACGAGCAGTACTTC. Translation gives CASSLMGLETYEQYF.

The table lists this clonotype with a few counts. The rearrangement links TRBV19 to TRBJ2-7; a weak D match, TRBD1 (6 bases). Germline assignment: CDR1 LNHDA and CDR2 SQIVND (reference sequence). There are 16 residues in the CDR3. The V end was cut by 4 bases, the J end by 0 bases, with 16 bases between. DNA for the CDR3: TGTGCCAGTAGTACCCAACGGACAGTCAGCTCCTACGAGCAGTACTTC. The encoded protein is CASSTQRTVSSYEQYF.

V and J are TRBV5-6 and TRBJ2-2, with D unresolved. The ends were cut back, 1 base at V and 4 bases at J, with 11 bases in the middle. This CDR3 contains 15 residues. The germline V gene has CDR1 SGHDT and CDR2 YYEEEE. The CDR3 here is CASSLRLTSTGELFF. For the CDR3, the DNA is TGTGCCAGCAGCTTGAGGCTAACCAGCACCGGGGAGCTGTTTTTT.

This clonotype was observed at least ten times. The V and J genes are TRBV5-1 and TRBJ1-2; D possibly corresponds to TRBD1 (6 bases). There are 13 residues in the CDR3. V was shortened by 4 bases and J by 3 bases, with 10 bases between the two germline ends. Looked up from germline, CDR1 is SGHRS and CDR2 is YFSETQ. The CDR3 bases are TGCGCCAGCAGCATCCGGACAGACTATGGCTACACCTTC. It translates to CASSIRTDYGYTF.

The chain recombines TRBV7-9 with TRBJ2-5; 7 positions match TRBD1. In germline, CDR1 is SEHNR, CDR2 FQNEAQ (reference sequence). This CDR3 spans 15 amino acids. V was pared by 8 bases and J by 4 bases, with 13 bases of the junction left unmatched. The CDR3 reads CASRPEGAALETQYF. The CDR3 bases are TGTGCCAGCCGCCCTGAGGGGGCGGCCCTAGAGACCCAGTACTTC.